The present TCR beta chain was sequenced within a study of blood T cell repertoires in COVID-19. Regarding this clone: One end of the junction fails to match germline, which may point to a read error.

Using immunoSEQ multiplex PCR, the repertoire was profiled, and TCRdb retains in-frame clones only, with some absent. The data show roughly 88,000 clones, with around nine tenths seen just once and about 3.9% held by the top ten. The CDR3 is made up of 15 amino acids. The germline gives CDR1 SSHAT, CDR2 FNYEAQ (reference sequence). V gene TRBV7-7 combines with J gene TRBJ2-5; 10 bases map to TRBD1. This receptor was obtained from a woman between 50 and 59 years old in a cohort sampled during active COVID-19. The material sequenced was peripheral blood. Written as DNA, the CDR3 is TGTGCTAGCAGCTTGGGACAGGGGAAGCAAGAGACCCAGTACTTC. Its translation: CASSLGQGKQETQYF.